This T cell receptor (beta chain) was identified in a study of CD8 T cells in ankylosing spondylitis. Study results and caveats: It appeared that ankylosing spondylitis blood was characterized by a TCR beta motif of about eight highly homologous variants.

This clonotype came up many times. Antigen unknown. V was pared by 4 bases and J by 1 base, with 2 bases of the junction left unmatched. In germline, CDR1 is LGHDT, CDR2 YNNKEL (reference sequence). This CDR3 has 15 residues. Using quantitative 5'-RACE with molecular barcodes, the authors made TCR beta libraries. TCRdb independently ran MiXCR on the 5' RACE reads; one entry per CDR3 protein. Among 200,000 to 250,000 distinct CDR3 sequences listed, around 19% were seen once. The rearrangement uses TRBV3-1 and TRBJ2-1; 9 bases map to TRBD1. This clonotype was sampled from a male donor with ankylosing spondylitis. Sequencing input: blood, either unsorted or a sorted T cell fraction (not recorded which). The chain's CDR3 is CASSPDRGSYNEQFF. CDR3 nucleotides: TGTGCCAGCAGCCCCGACAGGGGGTCCTACAATGAGCAGTTCTTC.